This TCR beta chain appears in the sequencing data of a study of blood T cell repertoires in COVID-19. Study-wide background: From T cells, B-cell-depleted T cells, or PBMCs came the material, which was cDNA or gDNA.

This clone was recorded only once. V shed 1 base and J shed 2 bases, with 15 bases lying between them. CDR3 length equals 17 residues. Germline assignment: CDR1 LGHDT and CDR2 YNNKEL (reference sequence). Per the authors' pipeline: Amplifying reference gene primers gave estimates of nucleated cell counts. Produced via immunoSEQ multiplex PCR; TCRdb's table is partial and in-frame only. V, J and clone size were drawn from that table, and D and trimming were deduced from the DNA. This sample has about 130,000 clones, with about 88% found just once. The V gene is TRBV3-1 (or the pseudogene TRBV3-2), the J gene TRBJ1-5; D might be TRBD1 (5 bases). The receptor's source is a woman older than 75 with acute or convalescent COVID-19. Sample: peripheral blood. CDR3 loop: CASSQGLGGRGNQPQHF. Here the CDR3 DNA reads TGTGCCAGCAGCCAAGGTCTCGGGGGAAGGGGCAATCAGCCCCAGCATTTT.